This paragraph covers one T cell receptor (beta chain) sequence. Its antigen is not identified. This entry is derived from a study of cytomegalovirus exposure and HLA in healthy donors. Study-level background: For the approximately 420 genotyped donors, 81% fell within the Caucasian-associated ancestry cluster. Whole-study findings and limits: Sequences of the TCR beta chain were said to predict the HLA-A and HLA-B alleles of most subjects accurately. Confirmation was obtained in vitro that a few CMV-associated chains are specific for CMV antigens.

This CDR3 comprises 16 residues. Germline CDR1 SGDLS, CDR2 YYNGEE. The V end lost 2 bases, the J end lost 7 bases, and 19 bases lay between the germline ends. The primer mix had 60 Vbeta and 13 Jbeta primers. The method was immunoSEQ multiplex PCR; TCRdb's version includes in-frame clones alone and lacks a portion of them. The profile covers hundreds of thousands of clones, with 76% appearing a single time and approximately 0.63% taken by the ten largest. The source material was PBMCs. The rearrangement joins TRBV9 to TRBJ2-4, with D perhaps TRBD2 (6 bases). This sequence originates from a man aged 18 to 30 in good health and CMV-seronegative. Written as DNA, the CDR3 is TGTGCCAGCAGCGTTGACGCTAGCGCGATAGGGAACATTCAGTACTTC. This codes for CASSVDASAIGNIQYF.